Below, one T cell receptor (beta chain) is given with its context. The antigen is not known. Vbeta (60) and Jbeta (13) primers were used in the PCR. Authors' methods: A later analysis tallied 80 million to 100 million unique TCR beta chains, approximately 11 million of them shared. Libraries were prepared by immunoSEQ multiplex PCR; TCRdb keeps only in-frame clonotypes and omits some of them. The V and J calls and clone size are taken from that table; D and trimming were inferred from the DNA. Of about 230,000 clones listed, approximately 84% were seen once; the top ten hold around 0.57%. The germline CDR1 and CDR2 sequences are KGHSH and LQKENI. V lost 2 bases and J lost 2, with 7 bases in between. This CDR3 has 14 amino acids. This specimen comes from a study of cytomegalovirus exposure and HLA in healthy donors. Study in general: An early release of data contained approximately 80 million unique TCRs, which came from HLA-typed donors.

Study outcomes and limitations: Most TCR beta V segments were productive about 90% or about 30% of the time in an earlier analysis. A missense DCLRE1C variant was associated with V- and J-gene trimming of TCR beta chains in a later analysis, and an independent cohort replicated the association.

The rearrangement links TRBV18 to TRBJ1-5, with a tentative D call TRBD1 (5 bases). Sequenced: PBMCs. The TCR originated in a woman aged 40 to 55 in good health and CMV-seronegative. The CDR3 DNA sequence: TGTGCCAGCTCACCAACCAGGGGCAATCAGCCCCAGCATTTT. This codes for CASSPTRGNQPQHF.